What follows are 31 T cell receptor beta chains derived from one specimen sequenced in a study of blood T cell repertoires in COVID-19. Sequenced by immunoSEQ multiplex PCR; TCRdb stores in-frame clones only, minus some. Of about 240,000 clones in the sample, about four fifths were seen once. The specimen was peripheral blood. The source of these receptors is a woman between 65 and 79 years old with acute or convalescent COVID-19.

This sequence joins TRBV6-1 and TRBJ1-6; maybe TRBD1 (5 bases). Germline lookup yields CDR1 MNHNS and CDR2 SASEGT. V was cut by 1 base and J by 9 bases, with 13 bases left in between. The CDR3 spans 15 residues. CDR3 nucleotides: TGTGCCAGCAGTGAAGTAACAGGCGTTCGTTCACCCCTCCACTTT. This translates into CASSEVTGVRSPLHF.

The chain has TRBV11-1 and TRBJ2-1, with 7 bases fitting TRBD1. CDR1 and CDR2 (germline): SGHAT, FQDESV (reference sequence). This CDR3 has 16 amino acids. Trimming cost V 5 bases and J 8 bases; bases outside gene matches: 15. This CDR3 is CASSARQGSLTDEQFF. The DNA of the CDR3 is TGTGCCAGCAGCGCCAGACAGGGATCTTTAACAGATGAGCAGTTCTTC.

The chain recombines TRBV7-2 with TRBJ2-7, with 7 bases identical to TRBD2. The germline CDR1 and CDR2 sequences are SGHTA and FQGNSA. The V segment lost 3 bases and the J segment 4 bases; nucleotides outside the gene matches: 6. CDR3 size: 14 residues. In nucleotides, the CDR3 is TGTGCCAGCAGCTTGGGGCTAGCGGATTACGAGCAGTACTTC. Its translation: CASSLGLADYEQYF.

CDR3 loop: CASSQEAGRSYNSPLHF. The CDR3 region has the DNA TGCGCCAGCAGCCAAGAAGCCGGTCGCTCCTATAATTCACCCCTCCACTTT. This chain connects TRBV4-1 to TRBJ1-6; no clear D. The V end was cut by 0 bases, the J end by 0 bases, with 9 bases between. Per germline, CDR1 MGHRA and CDR2 YSYEKL. The CDR3 length is 17 residues.

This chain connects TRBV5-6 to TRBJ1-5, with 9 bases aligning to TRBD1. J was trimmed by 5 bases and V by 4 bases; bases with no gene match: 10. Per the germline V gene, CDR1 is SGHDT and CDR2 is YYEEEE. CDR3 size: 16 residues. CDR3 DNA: TGTGCCAGCAGCCGGGGCGCGGGACAGGGATATCAGCCCCAGCATTTT. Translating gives CASSRGAGQGYQPQHF.

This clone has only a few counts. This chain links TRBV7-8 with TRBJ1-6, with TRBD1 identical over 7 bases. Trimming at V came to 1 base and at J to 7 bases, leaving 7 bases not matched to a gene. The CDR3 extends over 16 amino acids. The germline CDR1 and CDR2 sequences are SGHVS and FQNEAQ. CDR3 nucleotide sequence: TGTGCCAGCAGCTTAGGTCCCACAGGGGTCAATTCACCCCTCCACTTT. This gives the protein CASSLGPTGVNSPLHF. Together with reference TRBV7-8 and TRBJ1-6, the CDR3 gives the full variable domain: GAGVSQSPRYKVAKRGQDVALRCDPISGHVSLFWYQQALGQGPEFLTYFQNEAQLDKSGLPSDRFFAERPEGSVSTLKIQRTQQEDSAVYLCASSLGPTGVNSPLHFGNGTRLTVT.

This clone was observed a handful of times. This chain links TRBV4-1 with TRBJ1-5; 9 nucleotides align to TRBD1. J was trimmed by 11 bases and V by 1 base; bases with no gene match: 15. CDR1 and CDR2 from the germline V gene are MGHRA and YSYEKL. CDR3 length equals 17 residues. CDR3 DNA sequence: TGCGCCAGCAGCCAAGTTTTCGGACAGGGGCGCCATCTGGCCCAGCATTTT. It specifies CASSQVFGQGRHLAQHF.

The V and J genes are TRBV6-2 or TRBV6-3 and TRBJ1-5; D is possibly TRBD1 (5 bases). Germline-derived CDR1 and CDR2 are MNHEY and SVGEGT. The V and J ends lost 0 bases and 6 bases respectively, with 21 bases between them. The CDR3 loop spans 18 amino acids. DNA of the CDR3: TGTGCCAGCAGTTACTCGACAGCGGGGATCTTGAGGGGTCAGCCCCAGCATTTT. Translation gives CASSYSTAGILRGQPQHF.

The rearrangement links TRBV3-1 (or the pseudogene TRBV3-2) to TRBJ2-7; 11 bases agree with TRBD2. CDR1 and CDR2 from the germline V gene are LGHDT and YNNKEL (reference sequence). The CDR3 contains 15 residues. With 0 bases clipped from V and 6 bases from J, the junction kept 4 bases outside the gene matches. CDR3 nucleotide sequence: TGTGCCAGCAGCCAAGATAGCGGGGGGGCCTCCGAGCAGTACTTC. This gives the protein CASSQDSGGASEQYF.

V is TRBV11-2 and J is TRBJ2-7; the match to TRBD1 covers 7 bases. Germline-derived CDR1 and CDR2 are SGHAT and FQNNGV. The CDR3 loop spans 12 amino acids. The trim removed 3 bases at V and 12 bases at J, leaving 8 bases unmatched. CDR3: CASSFGQAALYF. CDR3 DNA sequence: TGTGCCAGCAGCTTCGGACAGGCCGCGTTGTACTTC.

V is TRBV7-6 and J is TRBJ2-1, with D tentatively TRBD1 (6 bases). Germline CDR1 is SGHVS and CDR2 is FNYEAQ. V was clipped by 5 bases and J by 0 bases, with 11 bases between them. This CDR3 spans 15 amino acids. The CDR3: CASSPQGSSYNEQFF. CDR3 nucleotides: TGTGCCAGCAGCCCTCAGGGGAGCTCCTACAATGAGCAGTTCTTC.

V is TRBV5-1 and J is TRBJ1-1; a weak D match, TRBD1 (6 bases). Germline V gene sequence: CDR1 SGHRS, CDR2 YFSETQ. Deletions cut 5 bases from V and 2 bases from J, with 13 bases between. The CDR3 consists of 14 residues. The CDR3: CASRQATGNTEAFF. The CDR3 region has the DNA TGCGCCAGCAGACAGGCGACAGGCAACACTGAAGCTTTCTTT. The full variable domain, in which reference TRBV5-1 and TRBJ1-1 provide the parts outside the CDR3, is KAGVTQTPRYLIKTRGQQVTLSCSPISGHRSVSWYQQTPGQGLQFLFEYFSETQRNKGNFPGRFSGRQFSNSRSEMNVSTLELGDSALYLCASRQATGNTEAFFGQGTRLTVV.

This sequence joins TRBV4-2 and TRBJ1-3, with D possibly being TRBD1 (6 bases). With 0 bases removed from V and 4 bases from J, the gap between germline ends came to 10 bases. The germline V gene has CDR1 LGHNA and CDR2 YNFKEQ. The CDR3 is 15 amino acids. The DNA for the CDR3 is TGTGCCAGCAGCCAAGAAGGGGGTTCGGGAAACACCATATATTTT. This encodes CASSQEGGSGNTIYF.

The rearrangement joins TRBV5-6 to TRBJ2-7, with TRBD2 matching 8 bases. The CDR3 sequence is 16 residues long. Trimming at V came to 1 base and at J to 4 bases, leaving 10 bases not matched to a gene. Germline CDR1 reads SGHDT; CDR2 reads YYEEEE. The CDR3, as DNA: TGTGCCAGCAGCTTGCTCCGGGGGGGACGCCCTTACGAGCAGTACTTC. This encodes CASSLLRGGRPYEQYF.

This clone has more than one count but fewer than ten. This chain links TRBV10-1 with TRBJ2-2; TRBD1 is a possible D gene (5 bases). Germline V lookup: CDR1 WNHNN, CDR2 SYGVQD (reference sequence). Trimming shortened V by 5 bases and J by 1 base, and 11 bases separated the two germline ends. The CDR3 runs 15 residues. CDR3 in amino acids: CASSLSTGNTGELFF. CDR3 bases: TGCGCCAGCAGTCTTTCTACAGGGAACACCGGGGAGCTGTTTTTT.

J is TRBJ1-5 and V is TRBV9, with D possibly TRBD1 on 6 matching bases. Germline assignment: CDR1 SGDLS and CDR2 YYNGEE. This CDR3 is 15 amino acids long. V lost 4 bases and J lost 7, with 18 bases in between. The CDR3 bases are TGTGCCAGCAGCTCCTCCGGGACAAGGAACCAGCCCCAGCATTTT. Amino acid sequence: CASSSSGTRNQPQHF.

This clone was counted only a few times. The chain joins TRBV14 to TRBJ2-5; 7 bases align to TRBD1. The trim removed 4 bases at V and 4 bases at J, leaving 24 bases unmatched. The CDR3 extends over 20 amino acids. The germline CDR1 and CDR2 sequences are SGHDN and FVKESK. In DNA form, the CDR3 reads TGTGCCAGCAGCCGGGGACAGTCCATACTTAGTCCCTACATAAGAGAGACCCAGTACTTC. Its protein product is CASSRGQSILSPYIRETQYF.

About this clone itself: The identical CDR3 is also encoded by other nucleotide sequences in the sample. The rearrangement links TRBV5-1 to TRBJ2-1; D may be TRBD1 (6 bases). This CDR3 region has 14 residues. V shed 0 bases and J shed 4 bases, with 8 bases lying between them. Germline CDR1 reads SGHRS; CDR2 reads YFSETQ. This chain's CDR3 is CASSLDRDYNEQFF. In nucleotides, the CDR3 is TGCGCCAGCAGCTTGGACAGGGATTACAATGAGCAGTTCTTC. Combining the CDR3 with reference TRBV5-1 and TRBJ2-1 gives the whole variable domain KAGVTQTPRYLIKTRGQQVTLSCSPISGHRSVSWYQQTPGQGLQFLFEYFSETQRNKGNFPGRFSGRQFSNSRSEMNVSTLELGDSALYLCASSLDRDYNEQFFGPGTRLTVL.

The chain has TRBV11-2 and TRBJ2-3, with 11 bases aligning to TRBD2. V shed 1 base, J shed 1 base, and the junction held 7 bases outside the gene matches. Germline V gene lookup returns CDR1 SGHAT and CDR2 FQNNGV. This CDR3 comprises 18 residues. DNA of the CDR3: TGTGCCAGCAGCTTAGGGCTAGCGGGGGGACGGGGCACAGATACGCAGTATTTT. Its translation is CASSLGLAGGRGTDTQYF. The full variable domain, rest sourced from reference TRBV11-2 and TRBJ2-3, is EAGVAQSPRYKIIEKRQSVAFWCNPISGHATLYWYQQILGQGPKLLIQFQNNGVVDDSQLPKDRFSAERLKGVDSTLKIQPAKLEDSAVYLCASSLGLAGGRGTDTQYFGPGTRLTVL.

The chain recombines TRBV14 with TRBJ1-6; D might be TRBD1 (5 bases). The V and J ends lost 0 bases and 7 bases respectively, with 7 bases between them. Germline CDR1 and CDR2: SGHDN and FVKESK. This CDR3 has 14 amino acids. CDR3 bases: TGTGCCAGCAGCCAAGAGACAGCCAATTCACCCCTCCACTTT. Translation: CASSQETANSPLHF.

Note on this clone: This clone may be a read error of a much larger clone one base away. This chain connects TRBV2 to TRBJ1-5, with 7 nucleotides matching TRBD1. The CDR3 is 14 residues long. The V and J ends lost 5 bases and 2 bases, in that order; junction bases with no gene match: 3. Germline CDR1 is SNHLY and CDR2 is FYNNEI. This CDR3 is CASSYGQGNQPQHF. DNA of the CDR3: TGTGCCAGCAGTTACGGACAGGGCAATCAGCCCCAGCATTTT.

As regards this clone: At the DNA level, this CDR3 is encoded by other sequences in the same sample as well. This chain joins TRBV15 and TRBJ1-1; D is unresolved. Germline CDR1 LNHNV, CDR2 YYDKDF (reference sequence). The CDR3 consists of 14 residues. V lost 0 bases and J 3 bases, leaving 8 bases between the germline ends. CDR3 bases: TGTGCCACCAGCAGAGATGCGGGGTACACTGAAGCTTTCTTT. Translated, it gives CATSRDAGYTEAFF.

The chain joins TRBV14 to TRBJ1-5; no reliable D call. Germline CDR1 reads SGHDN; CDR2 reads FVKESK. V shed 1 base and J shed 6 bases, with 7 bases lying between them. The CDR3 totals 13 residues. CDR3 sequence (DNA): TGTGCCAGCAGCCAAGGAGGGTTTCAGCCCCAGCATTTT. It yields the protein CASSQGGFQPQHF.

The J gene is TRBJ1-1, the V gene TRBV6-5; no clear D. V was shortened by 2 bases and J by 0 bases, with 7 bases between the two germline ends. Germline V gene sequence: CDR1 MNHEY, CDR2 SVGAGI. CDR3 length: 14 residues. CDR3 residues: CASSYPGLNTEAFF. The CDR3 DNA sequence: TGTGCCAGCAGTTACCCTGGGCTGAACACTGAAGCTTTCTTT.

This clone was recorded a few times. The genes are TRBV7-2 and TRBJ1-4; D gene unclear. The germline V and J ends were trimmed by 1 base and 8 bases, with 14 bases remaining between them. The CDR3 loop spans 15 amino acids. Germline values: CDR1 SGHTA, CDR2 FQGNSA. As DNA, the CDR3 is TGTGCCAGCAGCTTAGATCTAGCCCAACGGGAAAAACTGTTTTTT. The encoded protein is CASSLDLAQREKLFF. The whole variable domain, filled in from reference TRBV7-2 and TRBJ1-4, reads GAGVSQSPSNKVTEKGKDVELRCDPISGHTALYWYRQSLGQGLEFLIYFQGNSAPDKSGLPSDRFSAERTGGSVSTLTIQRTQQEDSAVYLCASSLDLAQREKLFFGSGTQLSVL.

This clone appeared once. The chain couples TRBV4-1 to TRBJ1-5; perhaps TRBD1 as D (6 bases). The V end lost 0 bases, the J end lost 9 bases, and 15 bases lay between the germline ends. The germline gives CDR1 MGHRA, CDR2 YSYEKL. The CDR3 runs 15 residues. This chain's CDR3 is CASSQDLSRGWPQHF. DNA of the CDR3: TGCGCCAGCAGCCAAGATTTAAGCAGGGGTTGGCCCCAGCATTTT.

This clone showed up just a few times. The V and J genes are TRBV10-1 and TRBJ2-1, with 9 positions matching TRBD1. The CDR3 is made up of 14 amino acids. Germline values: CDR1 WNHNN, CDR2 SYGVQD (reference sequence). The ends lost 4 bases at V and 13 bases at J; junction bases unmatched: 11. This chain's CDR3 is CASSAPGQGRGQFF. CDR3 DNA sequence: TGCGCCAGCAGTGCCCCGGGACAGGGCCGAGGACAGTTCTTC.

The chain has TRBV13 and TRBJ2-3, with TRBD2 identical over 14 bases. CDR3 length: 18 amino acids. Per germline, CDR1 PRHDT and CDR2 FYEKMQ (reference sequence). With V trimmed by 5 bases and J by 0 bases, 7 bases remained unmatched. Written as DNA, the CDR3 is TGTGCCAGCAGCCGGACTAGCGGGGGGCAATCAAGCACAGATACGCAGTATTTT. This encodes CASSRTSGGQSSTDTQYF.

For the CDR3, the DNA is TGCGCCAGCAGCTTGGCGGCTAGCGGGGGGGCCGTAGATACGCAGTATTTT. It codes for CASSLAASGGAVDTQYF. The rearrangement uses TRBV5-1 and TRBJ2-3, with 12 bases aligning to TRBD2. V dropped 0 bases and J dropped 5; count of bases not matched to a gene: 7. This CDR3 comprises 17 residues. CDR1 is SGHRS, CDR2 YFSETQ, per germline.

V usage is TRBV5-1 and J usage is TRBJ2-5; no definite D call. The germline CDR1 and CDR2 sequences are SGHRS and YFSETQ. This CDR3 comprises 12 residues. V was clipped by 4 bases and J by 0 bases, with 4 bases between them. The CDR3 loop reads CASSRDQETQYF. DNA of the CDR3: TGCGCCAGCAGCCGCGACCAAGAGACCCAGTACTTC.

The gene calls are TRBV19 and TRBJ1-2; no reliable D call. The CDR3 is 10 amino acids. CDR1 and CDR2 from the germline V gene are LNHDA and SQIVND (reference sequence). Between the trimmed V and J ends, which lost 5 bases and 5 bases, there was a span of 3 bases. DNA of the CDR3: TGTGCCAGTAGTGCGTATGGCTACACCTTC. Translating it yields CASSAYGYTF.